The rows below give T cell receptor beta chains drawn from one sample of a study of breast tumors, draining lymph nodes, adjacent tissues. TCRdb re-called the multiplex PCR reads with MiXCR, one entry per CDR3 protein. This table holds 160,000 or so distinct CDR3 sequences, around 35% found once. Material: axillary lymph node tissue. These receptors came from a female donor with breast cancer. Some clones in this sample may be carry-over from other donors' samples. Both conserved end residues are part of each CDR3. Each record gives: clone size, V gene, D gene, J gene, CDR3 protein, CDR3 DNA. A D gene is named only where the DNA matches it firmly. Rows may omit the clone size; those that give it use once, few, many or a size class.

size: many
V: TRBV5-8
D: .
J: TRBJ2-3
CDR3: CASSPMGLDTQYF
DNA: TGTGCCAGCAGCCCGATGGGTTTAGATACGCAGTATTTT

size: many
V: TRBV10-1
D: TRBD1
J: TRBJ2-1
CDR3: CASSETQHRGPNEQFF
DNA: TGCGCCAGCAGTGAGACCCAACACAGGGGTCCCAATGAGCAGTTCTTC

size: few
V: TRBV18
D: TRBD1
J: TRBJ2-5
CDR3: CASSRGIGTGGPRETQYF
DNA: TGTGCCAGCTCACGGGGGATCGGGACAGGGGGTCCGAGGGAGACCCAGTACTTC

size: .
V: TRBV15
D: .
J: TRBJ1-6
CDR3: CATSRDFGRGDSPLHF
DNA: TGTGCCACCAGCAGAGATTTTGGCAGGGGCGATTCACCCCTCCACTTT

size: many
V: TRBV5-1
D: .
J: TRBJ2-7
CDR3: CASSTGTGIYEQYF
DNA: TGCGCCAGCAGCACGGGGACGGGGATCTACGAGCAGTACTTC

size: .
V: TRBV6-6
D: TRBD1
J: TRBJ1-2
CDR3: CASSYLKDRGRINYGYTF
DNA: TGTGCCAGCAGTTACTTGAAGGACAGGGGGCGAATTAACTATGGCTACACCTTC

size: many
V: TRBV27
D: TRBD1
J: TRBJ1-2
CDR3: CASSSNWDRPYGYTF
DNA: TGTGCCAGCAGTTCCAATTGGGACAGACCCTATGGCTACACCTTC

size: many
V: TRBV5-8
D: .
J: TRBJ2-5
CDR3: CASSLQTQETQYF
DNA: TGTGCCAGCAGCTTGCAGACACAAGAGACCCAGTACTTC

size: many
V: TRBV6-6
D: TRBD2
J: TRBJ2-7
CDR3: CASSYLAGSQYEQYF
DNA: TGTGCCAGCAGTTACCTAGCGGGGTCGCAATACGAGCAGTACTTC

size: many
V: TRBV12-3/TRBV12-4
D: TRBD2
J: TRBJ2-6
CDR3: CASTRGGGSNTAF
DNA: TGTGCCAGCACACGGGGGGGCGGCTCAAATACGGCTTTC

size: many
V: TRBV4-1
D: TRBD1
J: TRBJ2-5
CDR3: CASSQDRSGTGHQETQYF
DNA: TGCGCCAGCAGCCAAGATCGGTCCGGGACAGGTCACCAAGAGACCCAGTACTTC

size: .
V: TRBV20-1
D: TRBD1
J: TRBJ1-4
CDR3: CSANRGRYPNEKLFF
DNA: TGCAGTGCTAACAGGGGACGGTATCCTAATGAAAAACTGTTTTTT

size: many
V: TRBV13
D: .
J: TRBJ2-3
CDR3: CASSSRDNSSTDTQYF
DNA: TGTGCCAGCAGCTCCCGGGACAATTCTAGCACAGATACGCAGTATTTT

size: many
V: TRBV7-2
D: .
J: TRBJ2-7
CDR3: CASSYGYTYEQYF
DNA: TGTGCCAGCAGCTATGGGTATACCTACGAGCAGTACTTC

size: .
V: TRBV24-1
D: .
J: TRBJ2-3
CDR3: CATSDLAGADTQYF
DNA: TGTGCCACCAGTGATTTGGCTGGGGCAGATACGCAGTATTTT

size: many
V: TRBV4-1
D: TRBD1
J: TRBJ2-1
CDR3: CASSLTPGGGQFF
DNA: TGCGCCAGCAGCTTAACCCCAGGGGGCGGGCAGTTCTTC

size: many
V: TRBV29-1
D: TRBD1
J: TRBJ2-3
CDR3: CSVPGTGFLLTQYF
DNA: TGCAGCGTTCCCGGGACAGGGTTTCTCTTGACGCAGTATTTT